The 8 T cell receptor beta chains in this list originate from one sample, sequenced in a study of T-cell memory formation after mild COVID-19. TCRdb ran MiXCR on the 5' RACE reads and lists one entry per CDR3 protein. The sample lists a few hundred thousand distinct CDR3 sequences; 15% to 20% were seen once. Sequencing used PBMCs or a T cell subset sorted from them (not recorded which). The source of these receptors is a man younger than 30 who had mild COVID-19 (a few samples of this study predate the infection). Cell type and time point are not known.

This clonotype was observed a few times. The chain joins TRBV2 to TRBJ2-1; D ambiguous. Deletions cut 6 bases from V and 0 bases from J, with 15 bases between. The CDR3 loop spans 16 amino acids. Germline V gene data show CDR1 as SNHLY and CDR2 as FYNNEI. The CDR3 sequence is CASRPLGESSYNEQFF. DNA for the CDR3: TGTGCCAGCAGGCCCCTGGGCGAAAGCTCCTACAATGAGCAGTTCTTC.

This clonotype was detected a few times. V gene TRBV20-1 combines with J gene TRBJ1-5; the D is unclear. Germline V lookup: CDR1 DFQATT, CDR2 SNEGSKA (reference sequence). The CDR3 loop spans 15 amino acids. Deletions cut 0 bases from V and 2 bases from J, with 11 bases between. As DNA, the CDR3 is TGCAGTGCTAGAGATGTGCAGGCTGGCAATCAGCCCCAGCATTTT. This encodes CSARDVQAGNQPQHF.

The chain links TRBV19 to TRBJ2-5; D is uncertain. Germline V gene sequence: CDR1 LNHDA, CDR2 SQIVND (reference sequence). This CDR3 comprises 14 residues. Trimming left V 7 bases short and J 5 bases short, with 17 bases between. CDR3 in amino acids: CASNVGRLGETQYF. The CDR3 coding sequence is TGTGCCAGTAACGTCGGCAGGCTGGGGGAGACCCAGTACTTC.

This clonotype was counted only a few times. The rearrangement joins TRBV28 to TRBJ2-1; D is unclear. In germline, CDR1 is MDHEN, CDR2 SYDVKM. The CDR3 runs 12 residues. Trimming took 8 bases from V and 4 from J, leaving 9 bases between them. Written as DNA, the CDR3 is TGTGCCAGCTGTCTAGTTTACAATGAGCAGTTCTTC. Translating it yields CASCLVYNEQFF.

V and J are TRBV6-2 or TRBV6-3 and TRBJ2-7, with a tentative D call TRBD1 (5 bases). Trimming stripped 2 bases from V and 2 bases from J, with 13 bases between. The CDR3 runs to 15 residues. Germline V CDR1 and CDR2: MNHEY, SVGEGT. The CDR3 loop reads CASSYHQGVPYEQYV. CDR3 coding DNA: TGTGCCAGCAGTTACCATCAAGGGGTCCCCTACGAGCAGTACGTC.

The chain recombines TRBV6-6 with TRBJ1-6; the D gene is possibly TRBD1 (5 bases). The CDR3 is made up of 16 amino acids. CDR1 is MNHNY, CDR2 SVGAGI, per germline (reference sequence). V was pared by 2 bases and J by 2 bases, with 10 bases between. The CDR3 region has the DNA TGTGCCAGCAGTTACGGCAGGGTTACCTATAATTCACCCCTCCACTTT. It codes for CASSYGRVTYNSPLHF.

This clonotype was seen more than once but under ten times. The gene calls are TRBV11-2 and TRBJ1-1; D is ambiguous. Germline CDR1 is SGHAT and CDR2 is FQNNGV. The V gene lost 4 bases and the J gene lost 1 base, with 13 bases spanning the gap. The CDR3 contains 15 residues. The CDR3, as DNA: TGTGCCAGCAGCTCTATTCGTCGGGGGAACACTGAAGCTTTCTTT. Encoded protein: CASSSIRRGNTEAFF.

The rearrangement links TRBV5-1 to TRBJ1-1; 7 bases line up with TRBD1. The CDR3 is made up of 11 amino acids. The germline CDR1 and CDR2 sequences are SGHRS and YFSETQ. V shed 5 bases and J 7 bases; nucleotides not matched to a gene: 2. The CDR3 nucleotides are TGCGCCAGCAGAGGACAGGTTGAAGCTTTCTTT. This codes for CASRGQVEAFF.